These 21 T cell receptor beta chains were sequenced from one sample in a study of T cells in Graves' hyperthyroidism and ophthalmopathy. RNA transcripts gave rise to amplified TCR beta CDR3 regions. When the TCR CDR3 underwent first-round RT-PCR, the HTBI primer set was used. TCRdb analysed the multiplex PCR reads with MiXCR anew, one entry per CDR3 protein. This repertoire shows under 350,000 distinct CDR3 sequences, about a sixth found once; its top ten account for around 61%. The sample comprised blood. The receptors shown here come from a woman aged 60-75 years with Graves' ophthalmopathy.

This clonotype was found many times. The CDR3 DNA follows: TGTGCCAGCAGCAAAGACTACGAGCAGTACTTC. Protein product: CASSKDYEQYF. The rearrangement joins TRBV7-2 to TRBJ2-7; no definite D call. CDR3 size: 11 residues. V was pared by 5 bases and J by 3 bases, with 5 bases between. Germline V gene sequence: CDR1 SGHTA, CDR2 FQGNSA.

This clonotype was recorded at least ten times. J is TRBJ2-3 and V is TRBV3-1, with D perhaps matching TRBD2 (6 bases). V shed 4 bases and J shed 7 bases, with 18 bases lying between them. Germline values: CDR1 LGHDT, CDR2 YNNKEL (reference sequence). The CDR3 length is 15 residues. CDR3 sequence (DNA): TGTGCCAGCAGCCTAGGGGCCAACGGAGGGCATACGCAGTATTTT. Translation: CASSLGANGGHTQYF.

In DNA, the CDR3 is TGTGCCAGCAGTTCACAGGGGAAGGGTGAAAAACTGTTTTTT. Its translation is CASSSQGKGEKLFF. This chain links TRBV2 with TRBJ1-4; 7 positions match TRBD1. The germline CDR1 and CDR2 sequences are SNHLY and FYNNEI. With 5 bases clipped from V and 7 bases from J, the junction kept 7 bases outside the gene matches. This CDR3 is built from 14 residues.

This clonotype was seen at least ten times. This chain uses TRBV20-1 with TRBJ2-3; D uncertain. V was clipped by 5 bases and J by 1 base, with 10 bases between them. This CDR3 is 13 amino acids long. CDR1 and CDR2 (germline): DFQATT, SNEGSKA (reference sequence). CDR3: CSAEPFGTDTQYF. The CDR3 DNA reads TGCAGTGCTGAGCCTTTTGGCACAGATACGCAGTATTTT.

This clonotype came up many times. This chain connects TRBV3-1 to TRBJ2-7, with 9 bases matching TRBD1. There are 15 residues in the CDR3. V was clipped by 4 bases and J by 2 bases; unmatched bases: 6. Germline CDR1 reads LGHDT; CDR2 reads YNNKEL (reference sequence). The CDR3, as DNA: TGTGCCAGCAGCCCACAGGGACAGGGAACCTACGAGCAGTACTTC. It is translated as CASSPQGQGTYEQYF.

At least ten counts were recorded for this clonotype. The chain joins TRBV28 to TRBJ2-1; 11 bases fit TRBD2. CDR3 size: 16 residues. Germline V gene sequence: CDR1 MDHEN, CDR2 SYDVKM. The V segment lost 5 bases and the J segment 6 bases; nucleotides outside the gene matches: 9. CDR3 sequence: CASSRQLAGEFNEQFF. The DNA for the CDR3 is TGTGCCAGCAGTCGACAACTAGCGGGAGAGTTCAATGAGCAGTTCTTC.

This chain joins TRBV27 and TRBJ2-2; D call uncertain. The germline V gene has CDR1 MNHEY and CDR2 SMNVEV (reference sequence). This CDR3 has 16 residues. Between the trimmed V and J ends, which lost 4 bases and 0 bases, there was a span of 12 bases. CDR3 protein: CASSSPEETNTGELFF. CDR3 coding DNA: TGTGCCAGCAGTTCTCCAGAGGAAACGAACACCGGGGAGCTGTTTTTT.

This clonotype was seen at least ten times. The rearrangement joins TRBV20-1 to TRBJ2-3; the D gene is possibly TRBD1 (5 bases). The V end lost 6 bases, the J end lost 1 base, and 14 bases lay between the germline ends. The CDR3 spans 14 residues. Germline values: CDR1 DFQATT, CDR2 SNEGSKA (reference sequence). CDR3 sequence (DNA): TGCAGTGCAGGGGATTGGAGCGGCACAGATACGCAGTATTTT. It specifies CSAGDWSGTDTQYF.

The table lists this clonotype with a few counts. The chain is built from TRBV12-3 or TRBV12-4 and TRBJ1-3; the D is unclear. The CDR3 totals 13 residues. The V gene lost 6 bases and the J gene lost 3 bases, with 9 bases spanning the gap. As DNA, the CDR3 is TGTGCCAGCAGACTCGACGGTGGAAACACCATATATTTT. Residues: CASRLDGGNTIYF.

The chain is built from TRBV7-3 and TRBJ2-5; 10 positions match TRBD2. The CDR3 contains 16 residues. Germline CDR1 and CDR2: SGHTA and FQGTGA. V lost 2 bases and J lost 3; bases outside the gene matches: 6. The CDR3 reads CASSLFLLAGEETQYF. Written as DNA, the CDR3 is TGTGCCAGCAGCTTATTCCTCCTAGCGGGAGAAGAGACCCAGTACTTC.

This clonotype was found many times. The V call is TRBV30, the J call TRBJ1-1; tentatively, D is TRBD1 (5 bases). This CDR3 comprises 12 residues. Per germline, CDR1 GTSNPN and CDR2 SVGIG (reference sequence). Between the trimmed V and J ends, which lost 0 bases and 10 bases, there was a span of 12 bases. CDR3 amino acids: CAWSVLGGGAFF. CDR3 DNA: TGTGCCTGGAGTGTACTTGGGGGGGGAGCTTTCTTT. Variable domain in full (rest from reference TRBV30 and TRBJ1-1): SQTIHQWPATLVQPVGSPLSLECTVEGTSNPNLYWYRQAAGRGLQLLFYSVGIGQISSEVPQNLSASRPQDRQFILSSKKLLLSDSGFYLCAWSVLGGGAFFGQGTRLTVV.

There are many counts of this clonotype. The chain is built from TRBV7-8 and TRBJ2-1; TRBD1 is a possible D gene (6 bases). Germline CDR1 is SGHVS and CDR2 is FQNEAQ. CDR3 size: 14 residues. V was trimmed by 8 bases and J by 3 bases, leaving 14 bases between them. CDR3 nucleotide sequence: TGTGCCAGCTCGTGGGGGCCCAACTACAATGAGCAGTTCTTC. Translating it yields CASSWGPNYNEQFF. The whole variable domain, filled in from reference TRBV7-8 and TRBJ2-1, reads GAGVSQSPRYKVAKRGQDVALRCDPISGHVSLFWYQQALGQGPEFLTYFQNEAQLDKSGLPSDRFFAERPEGSVSTLKIQRTQQEDSAVYLCASSWGPNYNEQFFGPGTRLTVL.

V and J are TRBV19 and TRBJ1-5, with TRBD1 as a possible D gene (5 bases). Trimming pared 10 bases from V and 7 bases from J, leaving 17 bases between. Germline loops: CDR1 LNHDA, CDR2 SQIVND (reference sequence). The CDR3 is made up of 13 amino acids. CDR3 sequence: CATGAGPWQPQHF. Written as DNA, the CDR3 is TGTGCCACCGGGGCAGGGCCCTGGCAGCCCCAGCATTTT.

The genes are TRBV6-1 and TRBJ1-3; no reliable D call. With 6 bases removed from V and 0 bases from J, the gap between germline ends came to 12 bases. Germline V gives CDR1 MNHNS, CDR2 SASEGT. The CDR3 is 15 amino acids. CDR3 bases: TGTGCCAGCAGAGTAACGGGAGACTCTGGAAACACCATATATTTT. Its protein product is CASRVTGDSGNTIYF.

This clonotype was detected ten times or more. The CDR3 spells CASSLWDRENYGYTF. The CDR3 DNA is TGCGCCAGCAGCCTTTGGGACAGGGAAAACTATGGCTACACCTTC. This rearrangement joins TRBV5-1 to TRBJ1-2; 9 bases fit TRBD1. The CDR3 sequence is 15 residues long. In germline, CDR1 is SGHRS, CDR2 YFSETQ. V shed 4 bases, J shed 2 bases, and the junction held 6 bases outside the gene matches. Based on the CDR3 plus reference TRBV5-1 and TRBJ1-2, the full variable domain is KAGVTQTPRYLIKTRGQQVTLSCSPISGHRSVSWYQQTPGQGLQFLFEYFSETQRNKGNFPGRFSGRQFSNSRSEMNVSTLELGDSALYLCASSLWDRENYGYTFGSGTRLTVV.

This clonotype has a single count. J is TRBJ1-1 and V is TRBV7-2; 7 positions match TRBD1. The length of the CDR3 is 17 residues. V gave up 5 bases and J gave up 1 base; unmatched junction bases: 13. CDR1 is SGHTA and CDR2 is FQGNSA in the germline V gene. The CDR3 DNA is TGTGCCAGCAGCGCGGGAAGGGGGCGTGGGGAGAACACTGAAGCTTTCTTT. Amino acid sequence: CASSAGRGRGENTEAFF.

The chain recombines TRBV20-1 with TRBJ2-3; 9 bases map to TRBD1. J lost 4 bases, V lost 3 bases, and 17 bases had no gene match. The CDR3 spans 18 residues. The germline gives CDR1 DFQATT, CDR2 SNEGSKA (reference sequence). For the CDR3, the DNA is TGCAGTGCTAGTCGAAATTCGCCACAGGGGGCATTGGCAGATACGCAGTATTTT. It is translated as CSASRNSPQGALADTQYF.

This clonotype was counted ten times or more. This chain connects TRBV18 to TRBJ1-1, with 8 nucleotides matching TRBD1. This CDR3 region has 15 residues. J gave up 4 bases and V 5 bases, and 9 bases lay outside the gene matches. Germline V gene lookup returns CDR1 KGHSH and CDR2 LQKENI. CDR3 amino acids: CASSSTTGGGTEAFF. CDR3 DNA sequence: TGTGCCAGCTCATCCACTACAGGGGGGGGCACTGAAGCTTTCTTT.

This clonotype has a handful of counts. A much larger clone lies one base from this, so it may be a read error. The CDR3 loop reads CASSIRGQVQHF. CDR3 sequence (DNA): TGTGCCAGCAGTATTAGGGGACAGGTCCAGCATTTT. The chain has TRBV27 and TRBJ1-5, with 8 bases aligning to TRBD1. V was clipped by 5 bases and J by 12 bases; unmatched bases: 6. The CDR3 extends over 12 amino acids. CDR1 is MNHEY and CDR2 is SMNVEV in the germline V gene (reference sequence).

V is TRBV28 and J is TRBJ2-3, with no clear D. The germline V gene encodes CDR1 MDHEN and CDR2 SYDVKM. The CDR3 contains 14 residues. Trimming cost V 2 bases and J 1 base, with 7 bases left between them. CDR3 nucleotides: TGTGCCAGCAGTTTACATCCAGGCACAGATACGCAGTATTTT. Translation gives CASSLHPGTDTQYF.

This clonotype was seen repeatedly, ten times or more. This chain uses TRBV7-6 with TRBJ2-7, with D possibly matching TRBD1 (6 bases). The V end was cut by 5 bases, the J end by 5 bases, with 16 bases between. CDR3 size: 14 residues. The germline CDR1 and CDR2 sequences are SGHVS and FNYEAQ. The DNA for the CDR3 is TGTGCCAGCAGCGCGCTAACAGGGAATAACGAGCAGTACTTC. Translated, it gives CASSALTGNNEQYF.